The next 14 T cell receptor beta chains were all read from a single sample in a study of tumor-infiltrating lymphocytes in primary liver carcinoma. Unsorted whole blood served as the source of blood RNA, and germline DNA was extracted as well. The researchers produced TCR beta cDNA from roughly 550 ng total RNA with a constant-region primer. Sequencing libraries for TCR beta derived from three nested multiplex PCR rounds that used slightly modified ARM-PCR. Two initial PCR rounds of around 10 cycles each paired TRBV1-TRBV30 forward primers with a C-beta reverse primer. TCRdb processed the multiplex PCR reads anew with MiXCR; each CDR3 protein has one entry. Altogether 300,000 to 400,000 distinct CDR3 sequences are present, around 60% being singletons, with the ten largest covering about 6.3%. The sequencing sample was made of peripheral blood. These receptors all come from a middle-aged man with primary liver carcinoma and hepatitis B virus infection.

This clonotype has just one count. A read error may produce the germline difference seen at one junction end. V is TRBV12-3 or TRBV12-4 and J is TRBJ1-1; 7 bases are shared with TRBD1. This CDR3 is built from 15 residues. As DNA, the CDR3 is TGTGCCAGCAAGGGCCGGGGACAGTCGAACTCTGAAGCTTTCTTT. Its translation is CASKGRGQSNSEAFF.

Regarding this clonotype: One end of the junction does not line up with germline, which may come from a read error. The chain links TRBV6-5 to TRBJ2-5, with D possibly called TRBD1 or TRBD2 (5 bases each). CDR3 length: 14 amino acids. CDR1 is MNHEY, CDR2 SVGAGI, per germline. DNA for the CDR3: TGTGCCAGCAGTTCCACGGGTCAAGGGGAGACCCAATACTTC. This codes for CASSSTGQGETQYF.

Remarks on this clonotype: The germline gene is not matched at one end of the junction; a read error may be the cause. V gene TRBV11-2 combines with J gene TRBJ2-7, with 7 positions matching TRBD2. The CDR3 is 14 residues long. CDR1 SGHAT and CDR2 FQNNGV come from the germline V gene. CDR3: CASSLALADSEQYF. The CDR3 DNA reads as TGTGCCAGCAGCTTAGCGCTAGCGGATAGCGAGCAGTATTTC.

As regards this clonotype: Without the conserved terminal phenylalanine or tryptophan, this CDR3 likely stems from a read error. V gene TRBV10-3 combines with J gene TRBJ1-5; D ambiguous. Per the germline V gene, CDR1 is ENHRY and CDR2 is SYGVKD. Trimming shortened V by 10 bases and J by 4 bases, and 14 bases separated the two germline ends. The CDR3 covers 13 residues. In DNA form, the CDR3 reads TGTGCCACGGCCCGACGGGAAAATCAGCCCCAGCATATT. Translated, it gives CATARRENQPQHI.

The chain is built from TRBV28 and TRBJ2-4, with D hard to call. Germline loops: CDR1 MDHEN, CDR2 SYDVKM. V was cut by 3 bases and J by 0 bases, with 12 bases left in between. The CDR3 consists of 16 residues. CDR3 sequence reads: CASSFGISLAKNIQYF. The CDR3 DNA sequence: TGTGCCAGCAGTTTTGGCATCTCGTTAGCCAAAAACATTCAGTACTTC.

Comment on this clonotype: A much larger clone is a single base away; this may be a read error. This chain uses TRBV4-1 with TRBJ2-3, with D possibly TRBD1 on 5 matching bases. The tail of the sequence fits TRBJ1-5 better, so the J call may be wrong. The V gene's germline CDR1 is MGHRA and CDR2 YSYEKL. The CDR3 totals 16 residues. The CDR3 reads CASSHPGLAVTDTQHF. The CDR3 DNA sequence: TGCGCCAGCAGCCACCCGGGACTAGCGGTCACAGATACGCAGCATTTT.

With respect to this clonotype: The conserved phenylalanine or tryptophan is not found at the CDR3 terminus, so this likely reflects a read error. This sequence joins TRBV5-1 and TRBJ2-1; 8 bases match TRBD1. V shed 1 base, J shed 0 bases, and the junction held 3 bases outside the gene matches. Germline values: CDR1 SGHRS, CDR2 YFSETQ. The CDR3 covers 16 residues. CDR3 sequence (DNA): TGCGCCAGCAGCTTGTTCGGGACAGGCTCCTACAATGAGCAGTTCCTC. This translates into CASSLFGTGSYNEQFL.

There are a few counts of this clonotype. This rearrangement joins TRBV21-1 to TRBJ2-4; no DNA check was done on the table's D call, TRBD1. TRBV21-1 is a recognized pseudogene. The CDR3 runs to 15 residues. As DNA, the CDR3 is TGTGCCAGCAGTATACACCGGGACAGGGGAGACATTCAGTACTTC. It is translated as CASSIHRDRGDIQYF.

Concerning this clonotype: A read error may account for a junction end that differs from germline. J is TRBJ2-3 and V is TRBV5-5; tentative D call: TRBD1 (7 bases). The CDR3 length is 17 residues. Germline V CDR1 and CDR2: SGHKS, YYEKEE (reference sequence). The CDR3: CTSSLYSAGGGTDTQYF. CDR3 coding DNA: TGTACCAGCAGCTTGTACTCCGCAGGGGGAGGAACAGATACGCAGTATTTT. Using reference TRBV5-5 and TRBJ2-3 for the parts outside the CDR3, the full variable domain is DAGVTQSPTHLIKTRGQQVTLRCSPISGHKSVSWYQQVLGQGPQFIFQYYEKEERGRGNFPDRFSARQFPNYSSELNVNALLLGDSALYLCTSSLYSAGGGTDTQYFGPGTRLTVL.

The rearrangement uses TRBV6-1 and TRBJ2-5; D call uncertain. Germline CDR1 reads MNHNS; CDR2 reads SASEGT. Trimming removed 10 bases from V and 1 base from J, with 19 bases in between. CDR3 length: 15 residues. The CDR3 here is CATKEPGWTQETQYF. The DNA of the CDR3 is TGTGCCACCAAAGAGCCAGGATGGACCCAAGAGACCCAGTACTTC.

With regard to this clonotype: The junction departs from germline at one end; a sequencing error may be responsible. V is TRBV5-8 and J is TRBJ2-3; 7 bases are shared with TRBD1. CDR3 length: 15 amino acids. Germline V gene lookup returns CDR1 SGHTS and CDR2 YDEGEE. CDR3 protein: CAGSPEVGGADTQYF. The DNA for the CDR3 is TGTGCCGGCAGCCCCGAGGTAGGGGGCGCAGATACGCAGTATTTT.

The V gene is TRBV30, the J gene TRBJ1-1; D is ambiguous. Trimming left V 4 bases short and J 6 bases short, with 12 bases between. CDR1 is GTSNPN and CDR2 is SVGIG in the germline V gene (reference sequence). This CDR3 region has 12 residues. The CDR3 reads CAWIESTPEAFF. CDR3 nucleotides: TGTGCCTGGATTGAGAGCACGCCTGAAGCTTTCTTT.

Details on this clonotype: A junction boundary mismatches the germline segment, possibly from a read error. J is TRBJ1-4 and V is TRBV28; unclear D gene. Germline CDR1 is MDHEN and CDR2 is SYDVKM. The CDR3 has 14 residues. The CDR3 DNA reads as TGTGCCAGCTCAACACATGCAACTAATGAAAAACTGTCTTTT. Protein: CASSTHATNEKLSF.

About this clonotype: A read error may explain this, as a much larger clone is one base away. The V gene is TRBV6-5, the J gene TRBJ2-1; TRBD2 aligns across 7 bases. The germline V gene has CDR1 MNHEY and CDR2 SVGAGI. V lost 8 bases and J lost 5; bases outside the gene matches: 6. The CDR3 has 13 amino acids. CDR3 sequence: CASWLAGNNEQFF. The CDR3 DNA follows: TGTGCCAGCTGGTTAGCGGGCAACAATGAGCAGTTCTTC.